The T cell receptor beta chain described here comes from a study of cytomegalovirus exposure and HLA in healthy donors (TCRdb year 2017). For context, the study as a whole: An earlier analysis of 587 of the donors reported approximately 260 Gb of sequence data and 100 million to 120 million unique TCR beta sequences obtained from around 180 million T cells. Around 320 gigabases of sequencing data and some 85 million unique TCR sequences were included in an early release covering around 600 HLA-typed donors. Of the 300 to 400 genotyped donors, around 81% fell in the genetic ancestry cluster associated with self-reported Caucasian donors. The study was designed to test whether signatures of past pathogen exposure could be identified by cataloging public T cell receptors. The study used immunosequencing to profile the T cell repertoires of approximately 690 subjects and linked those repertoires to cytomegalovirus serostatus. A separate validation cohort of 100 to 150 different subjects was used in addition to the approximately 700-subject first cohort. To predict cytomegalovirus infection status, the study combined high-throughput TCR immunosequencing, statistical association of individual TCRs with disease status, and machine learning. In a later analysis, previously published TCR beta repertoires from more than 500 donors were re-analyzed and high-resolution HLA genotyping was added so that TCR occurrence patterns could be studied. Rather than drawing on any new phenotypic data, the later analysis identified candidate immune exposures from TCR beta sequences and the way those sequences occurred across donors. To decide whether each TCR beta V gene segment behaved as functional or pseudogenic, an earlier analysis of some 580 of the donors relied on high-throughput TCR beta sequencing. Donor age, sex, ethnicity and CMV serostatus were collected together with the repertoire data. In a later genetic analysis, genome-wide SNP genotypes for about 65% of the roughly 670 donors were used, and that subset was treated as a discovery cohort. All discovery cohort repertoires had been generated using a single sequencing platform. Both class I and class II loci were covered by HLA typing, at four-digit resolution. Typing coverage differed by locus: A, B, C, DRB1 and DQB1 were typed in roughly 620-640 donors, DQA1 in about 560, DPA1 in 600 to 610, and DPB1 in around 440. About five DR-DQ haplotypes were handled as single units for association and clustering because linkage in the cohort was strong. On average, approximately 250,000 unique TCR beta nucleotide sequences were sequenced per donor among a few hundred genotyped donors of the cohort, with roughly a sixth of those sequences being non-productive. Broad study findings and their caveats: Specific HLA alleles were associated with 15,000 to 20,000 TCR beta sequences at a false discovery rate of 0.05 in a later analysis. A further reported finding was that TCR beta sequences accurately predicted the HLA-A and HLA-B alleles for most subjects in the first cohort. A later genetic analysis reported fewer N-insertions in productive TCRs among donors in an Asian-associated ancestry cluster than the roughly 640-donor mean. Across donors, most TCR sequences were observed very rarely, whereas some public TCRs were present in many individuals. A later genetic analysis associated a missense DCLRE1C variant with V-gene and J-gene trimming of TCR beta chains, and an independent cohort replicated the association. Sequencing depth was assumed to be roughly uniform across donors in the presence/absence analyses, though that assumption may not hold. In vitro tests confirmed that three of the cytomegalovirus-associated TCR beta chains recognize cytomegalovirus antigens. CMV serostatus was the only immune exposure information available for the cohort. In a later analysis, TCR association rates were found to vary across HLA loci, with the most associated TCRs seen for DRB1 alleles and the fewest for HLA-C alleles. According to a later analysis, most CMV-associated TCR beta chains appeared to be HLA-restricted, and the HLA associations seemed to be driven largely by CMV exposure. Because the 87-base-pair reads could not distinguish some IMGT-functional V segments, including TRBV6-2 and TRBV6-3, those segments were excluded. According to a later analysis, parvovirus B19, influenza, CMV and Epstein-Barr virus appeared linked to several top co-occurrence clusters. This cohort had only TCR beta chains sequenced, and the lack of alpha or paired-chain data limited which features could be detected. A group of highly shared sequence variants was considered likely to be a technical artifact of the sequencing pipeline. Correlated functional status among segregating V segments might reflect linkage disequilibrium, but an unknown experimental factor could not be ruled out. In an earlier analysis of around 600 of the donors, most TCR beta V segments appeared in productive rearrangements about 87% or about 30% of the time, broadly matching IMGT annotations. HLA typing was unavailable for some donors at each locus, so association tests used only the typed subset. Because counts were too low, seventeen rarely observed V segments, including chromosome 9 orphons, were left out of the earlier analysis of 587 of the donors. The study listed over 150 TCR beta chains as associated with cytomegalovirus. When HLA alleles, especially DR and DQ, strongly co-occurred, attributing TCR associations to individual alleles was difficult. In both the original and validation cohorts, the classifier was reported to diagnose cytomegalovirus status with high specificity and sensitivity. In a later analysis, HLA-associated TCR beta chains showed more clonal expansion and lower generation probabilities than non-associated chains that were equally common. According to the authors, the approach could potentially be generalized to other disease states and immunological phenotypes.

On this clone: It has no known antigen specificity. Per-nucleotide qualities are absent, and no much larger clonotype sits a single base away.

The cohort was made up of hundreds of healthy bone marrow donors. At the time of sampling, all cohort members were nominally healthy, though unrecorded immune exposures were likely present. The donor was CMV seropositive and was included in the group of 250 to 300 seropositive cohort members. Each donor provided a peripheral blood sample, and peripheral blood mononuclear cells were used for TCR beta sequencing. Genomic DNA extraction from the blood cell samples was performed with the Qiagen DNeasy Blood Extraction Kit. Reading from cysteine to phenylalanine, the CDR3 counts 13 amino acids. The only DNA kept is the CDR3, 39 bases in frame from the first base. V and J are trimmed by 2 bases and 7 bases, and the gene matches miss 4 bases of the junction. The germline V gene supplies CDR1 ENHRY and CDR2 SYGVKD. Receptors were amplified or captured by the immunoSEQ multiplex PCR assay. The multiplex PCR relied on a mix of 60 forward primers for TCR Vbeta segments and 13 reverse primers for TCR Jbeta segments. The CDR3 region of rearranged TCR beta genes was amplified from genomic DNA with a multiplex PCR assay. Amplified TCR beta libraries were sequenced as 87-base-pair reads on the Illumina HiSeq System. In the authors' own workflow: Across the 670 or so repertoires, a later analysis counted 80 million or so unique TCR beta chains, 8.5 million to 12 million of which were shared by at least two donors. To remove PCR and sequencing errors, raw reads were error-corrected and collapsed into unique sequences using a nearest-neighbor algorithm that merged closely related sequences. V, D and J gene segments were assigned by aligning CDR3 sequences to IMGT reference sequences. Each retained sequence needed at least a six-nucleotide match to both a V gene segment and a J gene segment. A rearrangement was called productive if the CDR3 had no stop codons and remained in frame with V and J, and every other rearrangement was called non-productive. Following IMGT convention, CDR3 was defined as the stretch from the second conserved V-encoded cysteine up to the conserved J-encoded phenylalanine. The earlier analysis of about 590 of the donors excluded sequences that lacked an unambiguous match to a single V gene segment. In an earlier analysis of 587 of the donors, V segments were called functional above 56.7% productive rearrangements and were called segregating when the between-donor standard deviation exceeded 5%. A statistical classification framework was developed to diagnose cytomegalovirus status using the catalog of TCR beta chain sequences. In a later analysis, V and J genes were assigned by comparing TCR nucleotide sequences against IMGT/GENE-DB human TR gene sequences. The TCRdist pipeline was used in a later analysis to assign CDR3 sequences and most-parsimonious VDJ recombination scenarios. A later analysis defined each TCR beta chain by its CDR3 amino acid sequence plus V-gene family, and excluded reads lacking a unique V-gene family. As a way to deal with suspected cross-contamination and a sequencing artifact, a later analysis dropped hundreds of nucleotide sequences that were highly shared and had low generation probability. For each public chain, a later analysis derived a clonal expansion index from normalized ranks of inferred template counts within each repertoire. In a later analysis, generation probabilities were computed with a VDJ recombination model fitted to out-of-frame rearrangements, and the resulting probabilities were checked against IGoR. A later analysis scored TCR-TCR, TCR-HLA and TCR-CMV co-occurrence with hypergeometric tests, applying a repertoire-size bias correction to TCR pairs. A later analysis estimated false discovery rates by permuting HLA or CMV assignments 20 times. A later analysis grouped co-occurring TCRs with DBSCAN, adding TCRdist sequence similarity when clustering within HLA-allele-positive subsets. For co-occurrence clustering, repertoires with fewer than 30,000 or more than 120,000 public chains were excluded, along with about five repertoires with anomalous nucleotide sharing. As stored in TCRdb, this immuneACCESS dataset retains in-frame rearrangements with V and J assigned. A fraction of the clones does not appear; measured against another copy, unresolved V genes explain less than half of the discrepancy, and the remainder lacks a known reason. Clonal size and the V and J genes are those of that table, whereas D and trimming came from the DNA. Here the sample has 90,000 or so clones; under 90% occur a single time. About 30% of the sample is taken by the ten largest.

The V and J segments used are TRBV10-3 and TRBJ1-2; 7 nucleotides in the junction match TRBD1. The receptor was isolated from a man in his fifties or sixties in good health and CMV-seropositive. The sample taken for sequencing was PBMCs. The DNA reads TGTGCCATCAGTGAGCTACAGGGGAGTGGCTACACCTTC. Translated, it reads CAISELQGSGYTF.